A single sample is the source of the 32 T cell receptor beta chains below, sequenced in a study of blood T cell repertoires in COVID-19. The table came from immunoSEQ multiplex PCR; TCRdb's copy has only in-frame clones and leaves some out. The sample consists of about 210,000 clones, approximately 80% of them appearing once. Sequenced material: peripheral blood. Every receptor here comes from a human donor in a cohort sampled during active COVID-19.

This sequence joins TRBV29-1 and TRBJ2-1, with D possibly TRBD2 on 6 matching bases. Germline CDR1 SQVTM, CDR2 ANQGSEA. The CDR3 extends over 15 amino acids. V was trimmed by 1 base and J by 2 bases, leaving 12 bases between them. CDR3 sequence: CSVEGQWGAYNEQFF. The CDR3 DNA reads as TGCAGCGTTGAAGGTCAATGGGGGGCCTACAATGAGCAGTTCTTC.

The rearrangement uses TRBV11-1 and TRBJ2-1, with 8 bases aligning to TRBD2. The CDR3 is made up of 13 amino acids. The V and J ends lost 3 bases and 6 bases, in that order; junction bases with no gene match: 1. Germline V CDR1 and CDR2: SGHAT, FQDESV (reference sequence). The CDR3: CASSLGLVNEQFF. CDR3 bases: TGTGCCAGCAGCTTGGGACTAGTCAATGAGCAGTTCTTC.

This clone appeared a single time. V and J are TRBV5-3 and TRBJ1-1; D is unclear. TRBV5-3 is marked as an open reading frame, function uncertain. With 3 bases removed from V and 8 bases from J, the gap between germline ends came to 5 bases. This CDR3 comprises 10 residues. CDR3 sequence reads: CARSYIEAFF. The CDR3 coding sequence is TGTGCCAGAAGCTATATCGAAGCTTTCTTT.

The V gene is TRBV28, the J gene TRBJ1-2; D gene uncertain. Trimming shortened V by 2 bases and J by 7 bases, and 11 bases separated the two germline ends. The CDR3 runs 13 residues. The V gene's germline CDR1 is MDHEN and CDR2 SYDVKM. In DNA, the CDR3 is TGTGCCAGCAGTTTACAGGCCCTTACTGGCTACACCTTC. It is translated as CASSLQALTGYTF.

V is TRBV24-1 and J is TRBJ2-1, with 9 bases matching TRBD1. This CDR3 contains 17 residues. Germline V CDR1 and CDR2: KGHDR, SFDVKD. Germline trimming cut 4 bases from V and 0 bases from J; bases unmatched to any gene: 6. CDR3 in amino acids: CATSELPGQGSYNEQFF. The DNA for the CDR3 is TGTGCCACCAGTGAGCTACCGGGACAGGGCTCCTACAATGAGCAGTTCTTC.

The chain uses TRBV7-2 and TRBJ1-1, with TRBD1 matching 8 bases. J gave up 4 bases and V 4 bases, and 8 bases lay outside the gene matches. The germline CDR1 and CDR2 sequences are SGHTA and FQGNSA. CDR3 size: 15 residues. CDR3 in DNA: TGTGCCAGCAGCTCAAGGACAGGGTTTGGCACTGAAGCTTTCTTT. This encodes CASSSRTGFGTEAFF.

A remark on this clone: The junction does not match germline at one end; this may be a read error. CDR3 sequence reads: CASSLTESEKLFF. The CDR3 DNA reads TGTGCTAGCAGCTTAACTGAGTCTGAAAAACTGTTTTTT. The J gene is TRBJ1-4, the V gene TRBV7-7, with D hard to call. The CDR3 has 13 residues. Germline values: CDR1 SSHAT, CDR2 FNYEAQ (reference sequence). The full variable domain, in which reference TRBV7-7 and TRBJ1-4 provide the parts outside the CDR3, is GAGVSQSPRYKVTKRGQDVTLRCDPISSHATLYWYQQALGQGPEFLTYFNYEAQPDKSGLPSDRFSAERPEGSISTLTIQRTEQRDSAMYRCASSLTESEKLFFGSGTQLSVL.

The chain couples TRBV11-2 to TRBJ2-1, with 9 bases lining up with TRBD2. Trimming took 5 bases from V and 2 from J; bases not matched to a gene: 10. CDR1 is SGHAT, CDR2 FQNNGV, per germline. This CDR3 spans 17 amino acids. This CDR3 reads CASSIKAGGGPYNEQFF. CDR3 nucleotides: TGTGCCAGCAGCATCAAAGCGGGAGGAGGCCCCTACAATGAGCAGTTCTTC. Full variable domain (rest looked up from reference TRBV11-2 and TRBJ2-1): EAGVAQSPRYKIIEKRQSVAFWCNPISGHATLYWYQQILGQGPKLLIQFQNNGVVDDSQLPKDRFSAERLKGVDSTLKIQPAKLEDSAVYLCASSIKAGGGPYNEQFFGPGTRLTVL.

This clone was observed once. The chain combines TRBV2 with TRBJ2-5; possibly TRBD1 for D (6 bases). Germline V gene lookup returns CDR1 SNHLY and CDR2 FYNNEI. Trimming removed 5 bases from V and 7 bases from J, with 20 bases in between. This CDR3 is built from 15 residues. The CDR3 bases are TGTGCCAGCAGTCCCGCGTCTGGGGGCCACGGGACCCAGTACTTC. Translation gives CASSPASGGHGTQYF.

The J gene is TRBJ2-5, the V gene TRBV3-1 (or the pseudogene TRBV3-2); 9 positions match TRBD2. Germline values: CDR1 LGHDT, CDR2 YNNKEL (reference sequence). V shed 0 bases, J shed 5 bases, and the junction held 10 bases outside the gene matches. This CDR3 spans 17 amino acids. Here the CDR3 DNA reads TGTGCCAGCAGCCAAGATAGCAGCGGGGGGCTATCCGAGACCCAGTACTTC. Translated: CASSQDSSGGLSETQYF.

V and J are TRBV30 and TRBJ1-2, with 7 bases matching TRBD1. The CDR3 runs to 13 residues. CDR1 is GTSNPN, CDR2 SVGIG, per germline (reference sequence). V lost 0 bases, J lost 5 bases, and 3 bases stayed unmatched. The CDR3 DNA follows: TGTGCCTGGAGTGTACGACAGGGATATGGCTACACCTTC. Translation gives CAWSVRQGYGYTF.

The chain uses TRBV5-5 and TRBJ2-2; TRBD1 might be the D (6 bases). The germline V gene has CDR1 SGHKS and CDR2 YYEKEE (reference sequence). This CDR3 is built from 17 residues. V dropped 0 bases and J dropped 0 bases, with 12 bases sitting between them. The chain's CDR3 is CASSLEGGTANTGELFF. The DNA of the CDR3 is TGTGCCAGCAGCTTGGAAGGGGGAACAGCGAACACCGGGGAGCTGTTTTTT.

V gene TRBV6-5 combines with J gene TRBJ2-1; D uncertain. The germline CDR1 and CDR2 sequences are MNHEY and SVGAGI. The CDR3 has 15 amino acids. Trimming removed 4 bases from V and 0 bases from J, with 10 bases in between. CDR3 in DNA: TGTGCCAGCAGTTCCAGGCCTTACTCCTACAATGAGCAGTTCTTC. Amino acids: CASSSRPYSYNEQFF.

V and J are TRBV27 and TRBJ2-2, with D possibly matching TRBD1 (6 bases). This CDR3 comprises 14 residues. Germline V gives CDR1 MNHEY, CDR2 SMNVEV (reference sequence). V was cut by 0 bases and J by 6 bases, with 8 bases left in between. This chain's CDR3 is CASSLSGAAGELFF. Written as DNA, the CDR3 is TGTGCCAGCAGTTTATCGGGGGCCGCCGGGGAGCTGTTTTTT.

The chain couples TRBV6-6 to TRBJ2-3; the D is unclear. The CDR3 is 13 residues long. V gave up 5 bases and J gave up 0 bases, with 6 bases separating them. Germline V gene sequence: CDR1 MNHNY, CDR2 SVGAGI (reference sequence). The CDR3 nucleotides are TGTGCCAGCAGTCCCCCTAGCACAGATACGCAGTATTTT. Its translation: CASSPPSTDTQYF.

This clone was counted between two and nine times. The V call is TRBV30, the J call TRBJ1-2, with 9 bases aligning to TRBD1. The J segment lost 8 bases and the V segment lost 2 bases, leaving 6 bases of the junction unmatched. CDR1 is GTSNPN, CDR2 SVGIG, per germline (reference sequence). The CDR3 extends over 13 amino acids. The DNA of the CDR3 is TGTGCCTGGAGTTTTTGGACAGGGGAAGGCTACACCTTC. This gives the protein CAWSFWTGEGYTF.

The V and J genes are TRBV19 and TRBJ2-6; 9 bases agree with TRBD1. With V trimmed by 3 bases and J by 13 bases, 1 base remained unmatched. Germline CDR1 reads LNHDA; CDR2 reads SQIVND (reference sequence). The CDR3 runs 12 residues. The CDR3 reads CASSIDRGVLTF. CDR3 nucleotide sequence: TGTGCCAGTAGTATCGACAGGGGGGTCCTGACTTTC.

This clone was picked up one time. The rearrangement joins TRBV6-5 to TRBJ1-4; 8 nucleotides align to TRBD1. CDR3 length equals 15 residues. V gave up 0 bases and J gave up 8 bases; unmatched junction bases: 5. Germline V CDR1 and CDR2: MNHEY, SVGAGI. CDR3 nucleotide sequence: TGTGCCAGCAGTTACTCCGGGACAGGTGTCGAAAAACTGTTTTTT. This encodes CASSYSGTGVEKLFF.

In this sample, this clone turned up a few times. A read error may account for a junction end that differs from germline. The rearrangement uses TRBV5-1 and TRBJ1-2, with D tentatively TRBD1 (6 bases). Germline CDR1 and CDR2: SGHRS and YFSETQ. The CDR3 contains 13 residues. For the CDR3, the DNA is TGCGCCAGCAGATTGGGGGCGAACTATGGCTACACCTTC. Its translation: CASRLGANYGYTF. Full variable domain (remainder filled in from reference TRBV5-1 and TRBJ1-2): KAGVTQTPRYLIKTRGQQVTLSCSPISGHRSVSWYQQTPGQGLQFLFEYFSETQRNKGNFPGRFSGRQFSNSRSEMNVSTLELGDSALYLCASRLGANYGYTFGSGTRLTVV.

This chain uses TRBV3-1 (or the pseudogene TRBV3-2) with TRBJ1-5; D uncertain. The germline V gene encodes CDR1 LGHDT and CDR2 YNNKEL (reference sequence). This CDR3 is built from 15 residues. Trimming shortened V by 4 bases and J by 2 bases, and 12 bases separated the two germline ends. CDR3 DNA: TGTGCCAGCAGCCCCGACACCGACGGCAATCAGCCCCAGCATTTT. It translates to CASSPDTDGNQPQHF.

The chain has TRBV10-3 and TRBJ2-1; 11 nucleotides align to TRBD2. The junction had 5 bases not matched to a gene; V was cut back by 6 bases and J by 1 base. Germline V gene data show CDR1 as ENHRY and CDR2 as SYGVKD. This CDR3 has 16 amino acids. The CDR3 loop reads CAISLAGGRSYNEQFF. The CDR3 DNA sequence: TGTGCCATCAGCCTAGCGGGAGGAAGGTCCTACAATGAGCAGTTCTTC.

Concerning this clone: The same CDR3 also results from other DNA sequences found in this sample. V gene TRBV19 combines with J gene TRBJ2-7, with 9 bases lining up with TRBD1. Germline lookup yields CDR1 LNHDA and CDR2 SQIVND (reference sequence). V dropped 6 bases and J dropped 4; count of bases not matched to a gene: 16. The CDR3 consists of 17 residues. In DNA form, the CDR3 reads TGTGCCAGTAGCATGGTGTGGGGGACAGGGATATATTACGAGCAGTACTTC. It yields the protein CASSMVWGTGIYYEQYF.

The chain uses TRBV7-9 and TRBJ2-5; D possibly corresponds to TRBD1 (7 bases). Germline V gene lookup returns CDR1 SEHNR and CDR2 FQNEAQ (reference sequence). V lost 7 bases to trimming and J lost 5 bases, with 23 bases between them. The CDR3 contains 16 residues. The CDR3 DNA sequence: TGTGCCAGCATGCTCCTCAGGGGGGACCCGTGGGAGACCCAGTACTTC. Protein sequence: CASMLLRGDPWETQYF. Full variable domain (remainder filled in from reference TRBV7-9 and TRBJ2-5): DTGVSQNPRHKITKRGQNVTFRCDPISEHNRLYWYRQTLGQGPEFLTYFQNEAQLEKSRLLSDRFSAERPKGSFSTLEIQRTEQGDSAMYLCASMLLRGDPWETQYFGPGTRLLVL.

The chain uses TRBV11-3 and TRBJ2-3; TRBD2 agrees at 8 bases. Germline V gene lookup returns CDR1 SGHNT and CDR2 YENEEA. The CDR3 has 15 residues. V shed 6 bases and J 2 bases; nucleotides not matched to a gene: 7. The CDR3 DNA is TGTGCCAGCAGTTCGACCGGGAGGGTCACAGATACGCAGTATTTT. Protein sequence: CASSSTGRVTDTQYF.

The rearrangement links TRBV13 to TRBJ1-1; D not resolved. The V and J ends lost 2 bases and 4 bases respectively, with 11 bases between them. The CDR3 runs 14 residues. Germline CDR1 and CDR2: PRHDT and FYEKMQ (reference sequence). The DNA for the CDR3 is TGTGCCAGCAGCTTACGGATGGGAGGCACTGAAGCTTTCTTT. Protein sequence: CASSLRMGGTEAFF.

The chain combines TRBV28 with TRBJ2-7, with a possible D match to TRBD2 (6 bases). CDR3 size: 14 residues. Trimming removed 3 bases at V and 4 bases at J, with 13 bases between. Germline values: CDR1 MDHEN, CDR2 SYDVKM. The CDR3 sequence: CASSFARRDYEQYF. DNA for the CDR3: TGTGCCAGCAGTTTCGCAAGGAGGGATTACGAGCAGTACTTC. Supplemented by reference TRBV28 and TRBJ2-7, the full variable domain reads DVKVTQSSRYLVKRTGEKVFLECVQDMDHENMFWYRQDPGLGLRLIYFSYDVKMKEKGDIPEGYSVSREKKERFSLILESASTNQTSMYLCASSFARRDYEQYFGPGTRLTVT.

This clone is a singleton in its sample. This rearrangement joins TRBV19 to TRBJ1-5, with a weak D call TRBD1 (6 bases). V dropped 6 bases and J dropped 4 bases, with 16 bases sitting between them. CDR1 and CDR2 from the germline V gene are LNHDA and SQIVND (reference sequence). This CDR3 is 15 amino acids long. The CDR3 here is CASSLGGGTNQPQHF. Written as DNA, the CDR3 is TGTGCCAGTAGCCTAGGGGGAGGGACAAATCAGCCCCAGCATTTT.

This clone was recorded a few times. As DNA, the CDR3 is TGTGCCAGCAGCTTAGGCGGGAGCTCCTACAATGAGCAGTTCTTC. Amino acid sequence: CASSLGGSSYNEQFF. The chain couples TRBV11-3 to TRBJ2-1, with 7 positions matching TRBD2. The CDR3 sequence is 15 residues long. CDR1 is SGHNT and CDR2 is YENEEA in the germline V gene. J lost 0 bases, V lost 1 base, and 0 bases had no gene match. The variable domain in full, completed from reference TRBV11-3 and TRBJ2-1, reads EAGVVQSPRYKIIEKKQPVAFWCNPISGHNTLYWYLQNLGQGPELLIRYENEEAVDDSQLPKDRFSAERLKGVDSTLKIQPAELGDSAVYLCASSLGGSSYNEQFFGPGTRLTVL.

V and J are TRBV24-1 and TRBJ1-5, with D unclear. The germline V gene has CDR1 KGHDR and CDR2 SFDVKD. V was pared by 5 bases and J by 12 bases, with 16 bases between. CDR3 length: 13 amino acids. The CDR3 loop reads CATSAGEGLVQHF. The DNA for the CDR3 is TGTGCCACCAGTGCTGGGGAGGGCTTGGTCCAGCATTTT.

This clone was seen a few times. This chain uses TRBV5-6 with TRBJ1-4; D unclear. This CDR3 contains 14 residues. CDR1 and CDR2 (germline): SGHDT, YYEEEE. Deletions cut 2 bases from V and 3 bases from J, with 8 bases between. For the CDR3, the DNA is TGTGCCAGCAGCTTCGGAGGGTCTAATGAAAAACTGTTTTTT. It specifies CASSFGGSNEKLFF.

The chain employs TRBV3-1 (or the pseudogene TRBV3-2) and TRBJ2-2; D not certain. Trimming took 0 bases from V and 5 from J, leaving 13 bases between them. Germline V gene data show CDR1 as LGHDT and CDR2 as YNNKEL (reference sequence). The CDR3 has 16 residues. This CDR3 is CASSQEPSLTTGELFF. DNA of the CDR3: TGTGCCAGCAGCCAAGAACCTAGTCTAACGACCGGGGAGCTGTTTTTT.

This chain uses TRBV5-4 with TRBJ1-6; 8 bases are a match to TRBD1. Germline V gene data show CDR1 as SGHNT and CDR2 as YYREEE (reference sequence). The junction had 7 bases not matched to a gene; V was cut back by 2 bases and J by 9 bases. This CDR3 has 15 residues. DNA of the CDR3: TGTGCCAGCAGCTTCCTGACAGGGGAGGTTTCACCCCTCCACTTT. Translation: CASSFLTGEVSPLHF.